This record looks at one TCR beta chain sequence and its context. Its antigen is unidentified. Antigen-specific CD4+ T cell clonotypes were called by their expansion after viral peptide-pool culture in ViraFEST. Culture lasted 10 days before CD4+ T cell isolation. The person's infection with SARS-CoV-2, confirmed by PCR, took place between March and December 2020. Stimulation with an HIV-1 Nef peptide pool defined the negative control culture. On day 3 and again on day 7, half the medium was replaced with IL-2 medium. Here immunoSEQ multiplex PCR was the method, and the copy in TCRdb shows in-frame clones only, minus some. The sample gives roughly 73,000 clones, 65% to 75% of which show up once; around 4.6% is in the top ten. This sample is drawn from a study of vaccination effects on CD4 cells after COVID-19. Study as a whole: Specimens were obtained from a couple of convalescent patients 16 days and one week prior to vaccination.

Study observations and caveats: In the late period after vaccination, infection- and vaccine-induced clones contracted markedly.

This TCR was sampled from a human donor who had a prior SARS-CoV-2 infection. The source material was CD4+ T cells from PBMCs cultured with HIV peptides, sampled before COVID-19 vaccination. Subset defined: HIV-1 Nef peptide pool negative control/reference culture.

CDR3 in amino acids: CASSLRQGAVEQYF. For the CDR3, the DNA is TGCGCCAGCAGCTTGCGGCAGGGGGCGGTCGAGCAGTACTTC. V is TRBV5-1 and J is TRBJ2-7, with TRBD1 identical over 8 bases. CDR1 and CDR2 (germline): SGHRS, YFSETQ. This CDR3 spans 14 amino acids. With V trimmed by 1 base and J by 6 bases, 6 bases remained unmatched.